This entry lists 17 T cell receptor beta chains sequenced from one sample in a study of regulatory T cells in long-lasting Graves disease (dated by TCRdb to the early 2020s). The library relied on multiplex PCR. Sequencing used an Illumina HiSeq 4000. To build TCR beta libraries, CDR3 regions were amplified by Arm-PCR using iRepertoire HTBI primers. The public sequencing data were trimmed at Q25 with fastp and processed into clonotypes with MiXCR by TCRdb, which kept only in-frame beta chains. All rows with the same CDR3 protein become a single entry with the most common DNA and genes. This sample holds a few hundred thousand distinct CDR3 sequences; 15% to 20% were observed only once. 30% of the sample belongs to the ten largest clones. What the time point label conveys for this sample: newly diagnosed GD, antithyroid drugs for less than 3 months. For both TCR sequencing and RNA sequencing, RNA was extracted from PBMCs in TRIzol.

The sample was also linked to a second study, of T cells in Graves' hyperthyroidism and ophthalmopathy.

The material was peripheral blood mononuclear cells (PBMCs), obtained at new diagnosis, from a patient treated with antithyroid drugs. These receptors were taken from a man aged 40-49 years with Graves disease. Donor details come from another sample of the same person, matched by shared clones.

The sample holds many counts of this clonotype. This chain links TRBV20-1 with TRBJ2-7, with 9 bases identical to TRBD2. Germline lookup yields CDR1 DFQATT and CDR2 SNEGSKA (reference sequence). The CDR3 sequence is 14 residues long. The junction had 9 bases not matched to a gene; V was cut back by 2 bases and J by 7 bases. The CDR3 spells CSARPSGAGGEQYF. The CDR3 DNA reads TGCAGTGCTAGACCTAGCGGGGCCGGGGGGGAGCAGTACTTC.

This clonotype occurred many times. CDR3 sequence: CASSLRAGAGEAFF. The CDR3 DNA reads TGCGCCAGCAGCCTAAGGGCAGGAGCGGGTGAAGCTTTCTTT. J is TRBJ1-1 and V is TRBV5-1; D gene uncertain. Germline CDR1 reads SGHRS; CDR2 reads YFSETQ. This CDR3 comprises 14 residues. The V gene lost 4 bases and the J gene lost 7 bases, with 17 bases spanning the gap. The full variable domain, its missing parts supplied by reference TRBV5-1 and TRBJ1-1, is KAGVTQTPRYLIKTRGQQVTLSCSPISGHRSVSWYQQTPGQGLQFLFEYFSETQRNKGNFPGRFSGRQFSNSRSEMNVSTLELGDSALYLCASSLRAGAGEAFFGQGTRLTVV.

This rearrangement joins TRBV5-1 to TRBJ2-7; possibly TRBD2 for D (5 bases). This CDR3 contains 14 residues. V was shortened by 5 bases and J by 4 bases, with 16 bases between the two germline ends. CDR1 and CDR2 (germline): SGHRS, YFSETQ. The CDR3 here is CASRRGIGGYEQYF. DNA of the CDR3: TGCGCCAGCAGACGTGGTATAGGCGGGTACGAGCAGTACTTC. Looking up the rest from reference TRBV5-1 and TRBJ2-7 gives the full variable domain: KAGVTQTPRYLIKTRGQQVTLSCSPISGHRSVSWYQQTPGQGLQFLFEYFSETQRNKGNFPGRFSGRQFSNSRSEMNVSTLELGDSALYLCASRRGIGGYEQYFGPGTRLTVT.

This clonotype was detected many times. The chain joins TRBV20-1 to TRBJ2-7; D ambiguous. Germline V gene data show CDR1 as DFQATT and CDR2 as SNEGSKA (reference sequence). Trimming took 6 bases from V and 6 from J, leaving 24 bases between them. CDR3 length: 15 amino acids. CDR3 in DNA: TGCAGTGCCCAACGGTCCCGGGCCTTATGGTCCGAGCAGTACTTC. This translates into CSAQRSRALWSEQYF.

This clonotype showed up many times. V is TRBV18 and J is TRBJ2-7; D not certain. V lost 2 bases, J lost 0 bases, and 8 bases lay in between. Per the germline V gene, CDR1 is KGHSH and CDR2 is LQKENI. CDR3 length: 14 residues. The CDR3, as DNA: TGTGCCAGCTCACCAGCGGACCTCTCCTACGAGCAGTACTTC. Its translation is CASSPADLSYEQYF.

This clonotype was seen many times. A single base separates this from a much larger clone, so it may be a read error. The CDR3 reads CASSYATDTQYF. The CDR3 DNA follows: TGTGCCAGCAGTTACGCCACAGATACGCAGTATTTT. The chain uses TRBV6-5 and TRBJ2-3, with D uncertain. The CDR3 covers 12 residues. From germline, CDR1 is MNHEY and CDR2 SVGAGI. V lost 2 bases to trimming and J lost 2 bases, with 2 bases between them.

This clonotype was picked up many times. The rearrangement joins TRBV6-1 to TRBJ1-5, with D perhaps matching TRBD1 (6 bases). CDR1 is MNHNS, CDR2 SASEGT, per germline. V was pared by 7 bases and J by 3 bases, with 10 bases between. CDR3 size: 13 residues. For the CDR3, the DNA is TGTGCCAGCATTGGACAGCTCAATCAGCCCCAGCATTTT. The encoded protein is CASIGQLNQPQHF.

The V gene is TRBV20-1, the J gene TRBJ1-4; weak D call: TRBD1 (5 bases). This CDR3 comprises 12 residues. Deletions cut 3 bases from V and 8 bases from J, with 10 bases between. Germline V gives CDR1 DFQATT, CDR2 SNEGSKA (reference sequence). Here the CDR3 DNA reads TGCAGTGCTAGTCAGGGAACCGAAAAACTGTTTTTT. Translation gives CSASQGTEKLFF.

Ten or more counts support this clonotype. This chain links TRBV18 with TRBJ2-1; D possibly corresponds to TRBD2 (6 bases). Germline V CDR1 and CDR2: KGHSH, LQKENI. V lost 3 bases to trimming and J lost 16 bases, with 16 bases between them. The CDR3 covers 12 residues. The CDR3 loop is CASSPGRGTQFF. The CDR3 nucleotides are TGTGCCAGCTCACCGGGTAGAGGGACTCAATTCTTC.

A word on this clonotype: The conserved phenylalanine or tryptophan is not found at the CDR3 terminus, so this likely reflects a read error. J is TRBJ2-3 and V is TRBV15, with D maybe TRBD1 (5 bases). V was cut by 5 bases and J by 7 bases, with 10 bases left in between. The CDR3 has 12 amino acids. Per the germline V gene, CDR1 is LNHNV and CDR2 is YYDKDF (reference sequence). CDR3 protein: CATSWGLNTQYL. The CDR3 DNA sequence: TGTGCCACCAGCTGGGGCCTAAATACGCAGTATCTT.

This clonotype has ten or more counts. V gene TRBV7-3 combines with J gene TRBJ1-6; tentative D call: TRBD1 (6 bases). Trimming shortened V by 2 bases and J by 8 bases, and 13 bases separated the two germline ends. The CDR3 consists of 15 residues. The germline CDR1 and CDR2 sequences are SGHTA and FQGTGA. This chain's CDR3 is CASSLLSRGDSPLHF. The CDR3, as DNA: TGTGCCAGCAGCTTACTGTCCAGGGGTGATTCACCCCTCCACTTT.

V gene TRBV6-2 or TRBV6-3 combines with J gene TRBJ2-3, with D unclear. Germline CDR1 reads MNHEY; CDR2 reads SVGEGT. This CDR3 spans 13 amino acids. Trimming stripped 0 bases from V and 7 bases from J, with 8 bases between. The CDR3: CASSYSSRHTQYF. In DNA form, the CDR3 reads TGTGCCAGCAGTTACTCGAGTAGGCATACGCAGTATTTT.

In its sample, this clonotype was seen many times. This chain connects TRBV2 to TRBJ2-3; 9 bases are shared with TRBD1. The J segment lost 4 bases and the V segment lost 9 bases, leaving 5 bases of the junction unmatched. The CDR3 runs to 13 residues. CDR1 and CDR2 (germline): SNHLY, FYNNEI. Written as DNA, the CDR3 is TGTGCCAGACGGACAGGGGTGGCAGATACGCAGTATTTT. Its translation: CARRTGVADTQYF.

This clonotype has at least ten counts. The chain recombines TRBV11-2 with TRBJ1-3; the D gene is possibly TRBD1 (6 bases). V lost 5 bases, J lost 7 bases, and 21 bases lay in between. Germline V gene sequence: CDR1 SGHAT, CDR2 FQNNGV. The CDR3 spans 16 residues. CDR3 nucleotides: TGTGCCAGCAGCCCCCTGGGACATCGGTTCGGGAACACCATATATTTT. This translates into CASSPLGHRFGNTIYF. Variable domain in full (rest from reference TRBV11-2 and TRBJ1-3): EAGVAQSPRYKIIEKRQSVAFWCNPISGHATLYWYQQILGQGPKLLIQFQNNGVVDDSQLPKDRFSAERLKGVDSTLKIQPAKLEDSAVYLCASSPLGHRFGNTIYFGEGSWLTVV.

This clonotype was found many times. CDR3 in amino acids: CASSLGPAGELFF. The CDR3 DNA is TGTGCCAGCAGCTTAGGTCCGGCCGGGGAGCTGTTTTTT. The V call is TRBV7-8, the J call TRBJ2-2; D gene uncertain. This CDR3 is built from 13 residues. In germline, CDR1 is SGHVS, CDR2 FQNEAQ. Deletions cut 1 base from V and 6 bases from J, with 6 bases between.

This clonotype was seen many times. The V gene is TRBV20-1, the J gene TRBJ2-3; D is possibly TRBD2 (7 bases). The V and J ends lost 4 bases and 1 base respectively, with 15 bases between them. Germline V CDR1 and CDR2: DFQATT, SNEGSKA (reference sequence). The CDR3 runs to 15 residues. The CDR3 sequence: CSATEGGTRTDTQYF. The CDR3, as DNA: TGCAGTGCTACGGAGGGGGGGACACGCACAGATACGCAGTATTTT.

This clonotype was seen ten or more times. V usage is TRBV2 and J usage is TRBJ1-5, with D unresolved. Germline V gives CDR1 SNHLY, CDR2 FYNNEI. V was trimmed by 2 bases and J by 5 bases, leaving 10 bases between them. The CDR3 has 14 residues. The CDR3 DNA reads TGTGCCAGCAGTGAATCCGGATTGCATCAGCCCCAGCATTTT. It codes for CASSESGLHQPQHF.